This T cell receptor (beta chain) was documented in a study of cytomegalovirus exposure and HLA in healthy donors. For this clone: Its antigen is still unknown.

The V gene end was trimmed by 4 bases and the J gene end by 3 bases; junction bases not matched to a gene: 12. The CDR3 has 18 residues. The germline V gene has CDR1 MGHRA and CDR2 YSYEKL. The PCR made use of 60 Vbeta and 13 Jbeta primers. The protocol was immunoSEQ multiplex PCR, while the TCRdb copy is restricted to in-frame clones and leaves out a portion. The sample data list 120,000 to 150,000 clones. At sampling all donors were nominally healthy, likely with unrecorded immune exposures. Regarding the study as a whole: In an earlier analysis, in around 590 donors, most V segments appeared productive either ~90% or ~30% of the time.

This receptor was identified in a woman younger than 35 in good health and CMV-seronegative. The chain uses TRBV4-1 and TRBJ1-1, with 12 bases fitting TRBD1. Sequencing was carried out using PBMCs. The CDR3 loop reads CASSPTPGQGARDTEAFF. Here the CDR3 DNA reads TGCGCCAGCAGCCCAACACCGGGACAGGGGGCGAGGGACACTGAAGCTTTCTTT.